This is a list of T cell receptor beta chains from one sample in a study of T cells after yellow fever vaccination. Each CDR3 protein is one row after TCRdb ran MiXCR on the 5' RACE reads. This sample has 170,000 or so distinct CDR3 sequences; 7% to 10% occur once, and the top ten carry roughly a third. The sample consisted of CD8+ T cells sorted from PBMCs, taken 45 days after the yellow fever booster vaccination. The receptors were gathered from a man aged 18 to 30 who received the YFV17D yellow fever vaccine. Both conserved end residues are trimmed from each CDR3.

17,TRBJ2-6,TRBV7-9,ASSSPGHGTASGANVLT
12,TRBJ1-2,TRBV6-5,ASSTGVPGHGYT
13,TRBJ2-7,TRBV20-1,SARDGGQVLREQY
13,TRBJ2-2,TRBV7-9,ASSYSTGNTGELF
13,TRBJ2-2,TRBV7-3,ASSPRAGGTGELF
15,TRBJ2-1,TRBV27,ASSPPGEVEFYNEQF
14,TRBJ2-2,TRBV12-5,ASDPRRGANTGELF
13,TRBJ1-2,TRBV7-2,ASSHVGWDRGLYT
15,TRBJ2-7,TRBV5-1,ASSWGPGQGASTEQY
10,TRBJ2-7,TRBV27,ASRRRLGEQY
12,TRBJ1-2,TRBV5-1,ASSPTGPNYGYT
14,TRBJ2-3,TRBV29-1,SVEDREPQSTDTQY
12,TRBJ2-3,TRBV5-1,ASSSTVSTDTQY
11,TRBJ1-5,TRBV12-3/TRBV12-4,ASSLARNQPQH
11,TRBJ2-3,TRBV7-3,ASSLTDEATQY
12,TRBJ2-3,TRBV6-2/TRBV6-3,ASTYILWGDTQY